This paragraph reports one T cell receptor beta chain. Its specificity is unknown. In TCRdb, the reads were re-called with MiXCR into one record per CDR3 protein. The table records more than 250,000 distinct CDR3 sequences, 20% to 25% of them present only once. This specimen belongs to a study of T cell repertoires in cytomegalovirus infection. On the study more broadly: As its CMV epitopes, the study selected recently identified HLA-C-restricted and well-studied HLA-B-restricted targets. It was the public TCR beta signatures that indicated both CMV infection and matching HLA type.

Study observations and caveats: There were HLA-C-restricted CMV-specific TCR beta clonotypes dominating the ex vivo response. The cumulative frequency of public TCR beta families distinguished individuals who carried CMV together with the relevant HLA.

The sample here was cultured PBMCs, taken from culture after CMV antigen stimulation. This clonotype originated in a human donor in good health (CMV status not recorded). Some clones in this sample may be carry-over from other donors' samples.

The CDR3 coding sequence is TGTGCCAGCAGTGATGGAGGGGCCCATTCACCCCTCCACTTT. Amino acid sequence: CASSDGGAHSPLHF. The chain couples TRBV25-1 to TRBJ1-6; D perhaps matches TRBD1 (5 bases). V was pared by 3 bases and J by 8 bases, with 11 bases between. Germline V gene lookup returns CDR1 MGHDK and CDR2 SYGVNS. This CDR3 has 14 residues.